This T cell receptor (beta chain) is drawn from a study of T-cell reconstitution after alpha-beta-depleted transplantation in children. This sample's TCRbeta library carried unique molecular identifier barcodes. From the PCR reads, TCRdb called clonotypes with MiXCR, one entry per CDR3 protein. The sample carries hundreds of thousands of distinct CDR3 sequences, roughly 17% recorded once. This clonotype was seen only a few times. Its target is not known. The study, taken as a whole, reports: Once a year had passed after transplant, T-cell counts and diversity came mostly from newly produced T cells.

The source of this sequence is a boy under two years old who had a stem cell transplant for Wiskott-Aldrich syndrome, so the T cells may come from the graft donor. This sample comprised PBMCs, mostly from graft donor cells, obtained 360 days after TCRalphabeta/CD19-depleted stem cell transplant.

The CDR3 here is CASSVAQGARYNEQFF. DNA for the CDR3: TGTGCCAGCAGCGTAGCGCAGGGGGCAAGGTACAATGAGCAGTTCTTC. This rearrangement joins TRBV9 to TRBJ2-1; 8 nucleotides agree with TRBD1. This CDR3 has 16 residues. Per germline, CDR1 SGDLS and CDR2 YYNGEE. The V and J ends lost 0 bases and 4 bases, in that order; junction bases with no gene match: 6.